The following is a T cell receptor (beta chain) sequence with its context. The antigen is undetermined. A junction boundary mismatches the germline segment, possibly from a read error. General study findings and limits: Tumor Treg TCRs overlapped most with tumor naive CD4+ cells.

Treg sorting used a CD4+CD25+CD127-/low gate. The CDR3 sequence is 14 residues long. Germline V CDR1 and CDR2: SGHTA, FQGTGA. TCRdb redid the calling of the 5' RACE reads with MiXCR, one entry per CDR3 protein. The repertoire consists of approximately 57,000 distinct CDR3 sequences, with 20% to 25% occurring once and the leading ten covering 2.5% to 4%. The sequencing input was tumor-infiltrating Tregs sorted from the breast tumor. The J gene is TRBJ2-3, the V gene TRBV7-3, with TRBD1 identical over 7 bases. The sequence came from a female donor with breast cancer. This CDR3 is CASSLTGGTDTQCF. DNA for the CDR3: TGTGCCAGCAGCTTAACAGGGGGCACAGATACGCAGTGTTTT.